Listed here is a single TCR beta chain. Its target is unknown. This specimen comes from a study of cytomegalovirus exposure and HLA in healthy donors. General study points: Segments of the TCR beta V type were, in most cases, productive about 90% or about 30% of the time in an earlier analysis. Later genetic work tied a missense DCLRE1C variant to beta-chain V and J trimming. Cytomegalovirus association was listed for roughly 160 TCR beta chains.

V was clipped by 4 bases and J by 4 bases; unmatched bases: 13. Germline V gene sequence: CDR1 SGHRS, CDR2 YFSETQ. The CDR3 covers 16 residues. These donors, healthy bone marrow donors, were studied. 13 Jbeta primers and 60 Vbeta primers were used for the PCR. Sequencing was performed with immunoSEQ multiplex PCR; in TCRdb, only in-frame clones are kept and a portion is missing. The sample shows about 180,000 clones, around three quarters of them seen only once. The chain uses TRBV5-1 and TRBJ1-1; 7 positions match TRBD1. The TCR was taken from a man aged 40-50 years in good health and CMV-seronegative. The sequenced material came from PBMCs. CDR3: CASSPSPDRVPTEAFF. The DNA of the CDR3 is TGCGCCAGCAGCCCCAGCCCCGACAGGGTTCCCACTGAAGCTTTCTTT.